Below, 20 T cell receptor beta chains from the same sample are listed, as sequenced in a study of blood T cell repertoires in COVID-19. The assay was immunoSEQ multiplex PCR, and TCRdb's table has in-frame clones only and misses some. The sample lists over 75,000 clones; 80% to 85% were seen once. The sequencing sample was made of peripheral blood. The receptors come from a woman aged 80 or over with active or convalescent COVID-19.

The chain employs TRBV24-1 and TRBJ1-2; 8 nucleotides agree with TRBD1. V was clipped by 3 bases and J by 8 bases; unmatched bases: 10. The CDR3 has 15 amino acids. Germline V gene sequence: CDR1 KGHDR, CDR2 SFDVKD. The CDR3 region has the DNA TGTGCCACCAGTGATCCCTCGGGACAGGAAGGGGGCTACACCTTC. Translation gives CATSDPSGQEGGYTF.

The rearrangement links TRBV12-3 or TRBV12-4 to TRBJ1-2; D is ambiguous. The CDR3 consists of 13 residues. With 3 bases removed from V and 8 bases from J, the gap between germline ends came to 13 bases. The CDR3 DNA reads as TGTGCCAGCAGTTTGACTGCGAGCTACGGCTACACCTTC. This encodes CASSLTASYGYTF.

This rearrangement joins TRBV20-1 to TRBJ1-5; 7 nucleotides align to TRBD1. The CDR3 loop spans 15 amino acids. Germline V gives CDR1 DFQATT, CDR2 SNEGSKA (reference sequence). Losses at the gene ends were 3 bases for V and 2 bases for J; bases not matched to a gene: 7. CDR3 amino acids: CSASVDRYGNQPQHF. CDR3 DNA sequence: TGCAGTGCTAGTGTGGACAGGTACGGCAATCAGCCCCAGCATTTT.

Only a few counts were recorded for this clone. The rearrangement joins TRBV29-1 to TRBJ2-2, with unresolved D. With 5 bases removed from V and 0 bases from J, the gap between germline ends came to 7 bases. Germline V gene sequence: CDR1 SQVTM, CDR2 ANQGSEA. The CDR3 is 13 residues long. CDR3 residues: CSVSPANTGELFF. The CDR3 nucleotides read TGCAGCGTTTCCCCTGCGAACACCGGGGAGCTGTTTTTT.

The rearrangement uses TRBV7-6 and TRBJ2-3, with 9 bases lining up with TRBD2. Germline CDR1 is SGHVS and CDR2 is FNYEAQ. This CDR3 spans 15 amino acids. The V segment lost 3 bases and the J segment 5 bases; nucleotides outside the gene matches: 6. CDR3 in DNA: TGTGCCAGCAGCTTCGAGGGACTAGCTGAAGATACGCAGTATTTT. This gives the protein CASSFEGLAEDTQYF.

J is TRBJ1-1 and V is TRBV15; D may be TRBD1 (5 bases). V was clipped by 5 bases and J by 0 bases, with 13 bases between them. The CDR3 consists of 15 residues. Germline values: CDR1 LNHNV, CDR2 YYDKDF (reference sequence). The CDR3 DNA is TGTGCCACCAGCGGGGCGGAGGGTTTGAACACTGAAGCTTTCTTT. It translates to CATSGAEGLNTEAFF.

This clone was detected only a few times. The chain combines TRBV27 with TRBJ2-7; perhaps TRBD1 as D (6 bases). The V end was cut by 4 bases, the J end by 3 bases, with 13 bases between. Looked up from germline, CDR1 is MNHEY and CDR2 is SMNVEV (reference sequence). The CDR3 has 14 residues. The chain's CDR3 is CASSSTQGNYEQYF. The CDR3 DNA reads TGTGCCAGCAGTTCCACCCAGGGGAACTACGAGCAGTACTTC.

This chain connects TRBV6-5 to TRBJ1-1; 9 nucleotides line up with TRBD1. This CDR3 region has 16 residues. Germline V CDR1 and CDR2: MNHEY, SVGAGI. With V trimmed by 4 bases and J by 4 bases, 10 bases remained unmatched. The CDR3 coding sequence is TGTGCCAGCAGTTCCCGGGACAGGGTAAGTGGCACTGAAGCTTTCTTT. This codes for CASSSRDRVSGTEAFF.

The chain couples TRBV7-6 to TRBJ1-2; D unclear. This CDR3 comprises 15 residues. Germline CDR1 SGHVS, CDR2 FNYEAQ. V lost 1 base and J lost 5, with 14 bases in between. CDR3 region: CASSLDPAGEYGYTF. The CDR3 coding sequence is TGTGCCAGCAGCTTAGATCCGGCCGGGGAATATGGCTACACCTTC.

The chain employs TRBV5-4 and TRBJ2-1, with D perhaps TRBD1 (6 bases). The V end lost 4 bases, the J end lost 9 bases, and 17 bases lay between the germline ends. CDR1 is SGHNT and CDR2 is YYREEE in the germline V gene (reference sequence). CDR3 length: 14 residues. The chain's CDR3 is CASSPPRGNAEQFF. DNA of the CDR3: TGTGCCAGCAGCCCCCCGAGGGGGAATGCTGAGCAGTTCTTC.

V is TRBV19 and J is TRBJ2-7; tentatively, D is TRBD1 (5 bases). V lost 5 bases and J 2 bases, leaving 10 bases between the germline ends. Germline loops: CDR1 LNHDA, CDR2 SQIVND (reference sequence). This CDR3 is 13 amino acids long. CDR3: CASSVQVTYEQYF. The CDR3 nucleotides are TGTGCCAGTAGTGTACAGGTAACCTACGAGCAGTACTTC.

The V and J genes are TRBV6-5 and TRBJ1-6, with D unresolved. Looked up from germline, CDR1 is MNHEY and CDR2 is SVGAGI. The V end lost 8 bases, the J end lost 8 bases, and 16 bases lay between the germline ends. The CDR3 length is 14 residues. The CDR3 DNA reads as TGTGCCAGCGCTGGGGAGGTTGTAGATTCACCCCTCCACTTT. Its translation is CASAGEVVDSPLHF.

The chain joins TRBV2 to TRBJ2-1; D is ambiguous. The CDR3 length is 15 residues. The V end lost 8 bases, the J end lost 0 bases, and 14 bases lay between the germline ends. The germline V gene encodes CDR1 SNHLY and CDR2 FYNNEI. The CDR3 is CASLYPSSSYNEQFF. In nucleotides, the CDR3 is TGTGCCAGCCTTTACCCTTCGAGCTCCTACAATGAGCAGTTCTTC.

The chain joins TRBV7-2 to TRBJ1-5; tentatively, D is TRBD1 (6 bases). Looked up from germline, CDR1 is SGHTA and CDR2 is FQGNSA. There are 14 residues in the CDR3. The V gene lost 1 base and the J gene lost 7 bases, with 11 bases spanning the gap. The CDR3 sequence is CASSLGGGGQPQHF. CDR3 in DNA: TGTGCCAGCAGCTTAGGGGGGGGCGGGCAGCCCCAGCATTTT.

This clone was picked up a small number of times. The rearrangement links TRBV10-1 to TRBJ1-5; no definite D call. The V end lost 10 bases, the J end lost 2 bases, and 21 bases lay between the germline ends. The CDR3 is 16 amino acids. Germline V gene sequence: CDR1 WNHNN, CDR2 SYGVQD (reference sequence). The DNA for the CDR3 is TGCGCCATCGTTGGGGTAGCAGGCGGGGGCAATCAGCCCCAGCATTTT. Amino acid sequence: CAIVGVAGGGNQPQHF.

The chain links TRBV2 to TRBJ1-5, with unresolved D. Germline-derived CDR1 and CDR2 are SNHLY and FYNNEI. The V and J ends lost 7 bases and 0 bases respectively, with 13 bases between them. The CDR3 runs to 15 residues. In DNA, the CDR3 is TGTGCCAGCATTCCCAACCTAAATAGCAATCAGCCCCAGCATTTT. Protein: CASIPNLNSNQPQHF.

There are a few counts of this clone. CDR3 sequence reads: CASSPPGGRNQPQHF. CDR3 bases: TGTGCCAGTAGTCCCCCCGGGGGACGCAATCAGCCCCAGCATTTT. The chain couples TRBV19 to TRBJ1-5, with D perhaps matching TRBD1 (5 bases). Germline loops: CDR1 LNHDA, CDR2 SQIVND (reference sequence). The germline V and J ends were trimmed by 5 bases and 2 bases, with 13 bases remaining between them. This CDR3 has 15 amino acids.

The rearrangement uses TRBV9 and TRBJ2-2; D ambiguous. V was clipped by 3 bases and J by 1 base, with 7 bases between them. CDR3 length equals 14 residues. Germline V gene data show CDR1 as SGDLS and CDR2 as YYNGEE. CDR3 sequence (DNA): TGTGCCAGCAGCGAATTCGGGAACACCGGGGAGCTGTTTTTT. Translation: CASSEFGNTGELFF.

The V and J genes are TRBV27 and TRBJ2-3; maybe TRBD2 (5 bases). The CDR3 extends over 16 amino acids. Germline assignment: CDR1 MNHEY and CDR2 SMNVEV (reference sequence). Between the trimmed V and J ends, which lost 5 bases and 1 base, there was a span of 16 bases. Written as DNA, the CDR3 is TGTGCCAGCAGTCCACGGGCCACCGGGGGCACAGATACGCAGTATTTT. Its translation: CASSPRATGGTDTQYF.

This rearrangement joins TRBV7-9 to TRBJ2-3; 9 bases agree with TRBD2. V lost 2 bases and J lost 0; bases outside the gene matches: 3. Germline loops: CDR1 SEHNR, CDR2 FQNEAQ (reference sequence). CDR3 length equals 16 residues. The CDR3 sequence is CASSLRRGGSTDTQYF. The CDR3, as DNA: TGTGCCAGCAGCTTACGGCGGGGGGGAAGCACAGATACGCAGTATTTT. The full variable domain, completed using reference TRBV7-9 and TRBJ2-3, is DTGVSQNPRHKITKRGQNVTFRCDPISEHNRLYWYRQTLGQGPEFLTYFQNEAQLEKSRLLSDRFSAERPKGSFSTLEIQRTEQGDSAMYLCASSLRRGGSTDTQYFGPGTRLTVL.